Listed below are T cell receptor beta chains from one sample, sequenced in a study of T cell changes during pregnancy in multiple sclerosis. Assay: immunoSEQ multiplex PCR; the TCRdb copy retains only in-frame clones and omits some. The sample holds around 50,000 clones, roughly 92% seen once. The sequencing used CD4+ T cells from peripheral blood mononuclear cells, collected in the third trimester of pregnancy. Receptors originate from a female donor with multiple sclerosis, enrolled in a pregnancy study. Both conserved end residues are part of each CDR3. The D gene is left open where the match is weak. Clone size is not always given. Where it is, it says once, few, many or a class for expanded clones.

clone size: -; J gene: TRBJ2-3; D gene: TRBD2; V gene: TRBV10-3; CDR3 protein: CAISEDLAGGPLYDTQYF; CDR3 DNA: TGTGCCATCAGTGAAGACCTAGCGGGAGGGCCGTTATACGATACGCAGTATTTT
clone size: -; J gene: TRBJ1-2; D gene: -; V gene: TRBV28; CDR3 protein: CASSEDNNYGYTF; CDR3 DNA: TGTGCCAGCAGTGAGGACAATAACTATGGCTACACCTTC
clone size: -; J gene: TRBJ1-5; D gene: -; V gene: TRBV6-6; CDR3 protein: CASSYLTGNNQPQHF; CDR3 DNA: TGTGCCAGCAGTTACCTAACAGGGAACAATCAGCCCCAGCATTTT
clone size: -; J gene: TRBJ1-1; D gene: -; V gene: TRBV6-5; CDR3 protein: CASSYSGMNTEAFF; CDR3 DNA: TGTGCCAGCAGTTATTCAGGGATGAACACTGAAGCTTTCTTT
clone size: few; J gene: TRBJ1-4; D gene: -; V gene: TRBV5-6; CDR3 protein: CASTTGTLNEKLFF; CDR3 DNA: TGTGCCAGCACAACCGGGACACTTAATGAAAAACTGTTTTTT
clone size: -; J gene: TRBJ2-7; D gene: -; V gene: TRBV10-3; CDR3 protein: CAISAAGESYEQYF; CDR3 DNA: TGTGCCATCAGTGCGGCAGGGGAGTCCTACGAGCAGTACTTC
clone size: -; J gene: TRBJ2-1; D gene: TRBD2; V gene: TRBV28; CDR3 protein: CASSLTYVGSGRPTYNEQFF; CDR3 DNA: TGTGCCAGCAGTTTAACTTATGTGGGGAGCGGGAGGCCCACCTACAATGAGCAGTTCTTC
clone size: -; J gene: TRBJ2-1; D gene: TRBD2; V gene: TRBV6-5; CDR3 protein: CASSPTGGSYNEQFF; CDR3 DNA: TGTGCCAGCAGCCCAACGGGAGGCTCCTACAATGAGCAGTTCTTC
clone size: -; J gene: TRBJ1-2; D gene: TRBD1; V gene: TRBV10-2; CDR3 protein: CASSESTGSGYTF; CDR3 DNA: TGCGCCAGCAGTGAGTCGACAGGGAGTGGCTACACCTTC
clone size: -; J gene: TRBJ2-3; D gene: -; V gene: TRBV11-2; CDR3 protein: CASGYVGRSDTQYF; CDR3 DNA: TGTGCCAGCGGATATGTTGGGAGGTCAGATACGCAGTATTTT